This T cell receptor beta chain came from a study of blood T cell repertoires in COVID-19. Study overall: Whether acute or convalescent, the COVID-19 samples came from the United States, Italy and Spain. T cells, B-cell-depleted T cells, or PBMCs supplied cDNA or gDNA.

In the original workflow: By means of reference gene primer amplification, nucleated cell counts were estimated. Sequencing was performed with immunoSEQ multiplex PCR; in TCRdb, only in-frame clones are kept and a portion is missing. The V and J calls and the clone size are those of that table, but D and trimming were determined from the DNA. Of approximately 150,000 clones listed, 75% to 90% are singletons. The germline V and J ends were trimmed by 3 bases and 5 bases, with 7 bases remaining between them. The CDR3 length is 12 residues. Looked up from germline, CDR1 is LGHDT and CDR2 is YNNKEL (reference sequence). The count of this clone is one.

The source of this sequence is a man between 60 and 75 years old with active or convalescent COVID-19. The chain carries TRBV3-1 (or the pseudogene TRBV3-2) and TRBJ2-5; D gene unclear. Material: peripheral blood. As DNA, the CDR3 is TGTGCCAGCAGCCAGCGCTGGGAGACCCAGTACTTC. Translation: CASSQRWETQYF.